This T cell receptor beta chain derives from a study of blood T cell repertoires in COVID-19. CDR3 length: 13 amino acids. Germline V CDR1 and CDR2: SSHAT, FNYEAQ (reference sequence). Clones were read by immunoSEQ multiplex PCR, and TCRdb kept only the in-frame ones, dropping some. The table shows hundreds of thousands of clones, with around 87% occurring only once. Participants spanned ages roughly 18 to 90 years and resided in 20 to 30 US areas. Cohorts were assigned according to the clinical history that participants reported. With respect to this clone: One end of the junction is discordant with germline, which a read error may explain.

The J gene is TRBJ1-5, the V gene TRBV7-7; no clear D. Sequencing was performed on PBMCs or T cells enriched from blood (not recorded which). The TCR originated in a young woman with acute COVID-19. CDR3 in DNA: TGTGCTAGCAGCCACAACGATCCGGGGCCCCAGCATTTT. Its protein is CASSHNDPGPQHF.